A selection of T cell receptor beta chains follows, all from one sample in a study of identical twins. TCRdb itself ran the 5' RACE reads through MiXCR, one entry per CDR3 protein. The sample holds 300,000 to 400,000 distinct CDR3 sequences; roughly 12% are singletons and the top ten take approximately 7.6%. These data were also reused for a study on yellow fever vaccine responses in identical twins.

Sequencing was performed on CD8+ T cells sorted from blood. The origin of the receptors is a woman between 18 and 29 years old in good health. Both conserved end residues are part of each CDR3. A D gene is named only where the DNA matches it firmly. Rows may omit the clone size; those that give it use once, few, many or a size class.

D gene	clone size	J gene	V gene	CDR3 protein	CDR3 DNA
TRBD1	many	TRBJ2-1	TRBV6-2/TRBV6-3	CASSTSGQGSYNEQFF	TGTGCCAGCAGCACTTCCGGACAGGGGTCCTACAATGAGCAGTTCTTC
.	few	TRBJ2-3	TRBV27	CASSLGLRTDTQYF	TGTGCCAGCAGTTTAGGGCTACGCACAGATACGCAGTATTTT
TRBD2	few	TRBJ2-7	TRBV20-1	CSAISGTSYEQYF	TGCAGTGCTATTAGCGGGACTTCCTACGAGCAGTACTTC
.	few	TRBJ2-5	TRBV24-1	CATSDSGGLETQYF	TGTGCCACCAGTGATTCGGGGGGCCTAGAGACCCAGTACTTC
.	.	TRBJ2-1	TRBV24-1	CATSLSRSSYNEQFF	TGTGCCACCAGCCTCTCAAGGAGCTCCTACAATGAGCAGTTCTTC
TRBD1	.	TRBJ2-3	TRBV28	CASSEGQGGSLHF	TGTGCCAGCAGCGAAGGACAGGGTGGGTCTCTGCATTTT
TRBD1	.	TRBJ2-1	TRBV5-1	CASSSPLTGGNYNEQFF	TGCGCCAGCAGCTCGCCCCTCACAGGGGGCAATTACAATGAGCAGTTCTTC
.	few	TRBJ2-1	TRBV12-3/TRBV12-4	CASSYPGGSSYNEQFF	TGTGCCAGCAGTTACCCCGGAGGCAGTTCCTACAATGAGCAGTTCTTC
TRBD1	.	TRBJ1-1	TRBV7-6	CASSLDTGGGTVAFF	TGTGCCAGCAGCTTGGACACAGGGGGCGGTACTGTAGCTTTCTTT
TRBD1	.	TRBJ2-1	TRBV7-9	CASKHSAGTGPDNEQFF	TGTGCCAGCAAACATAGCGCCGGGACAGGGCCGGACAATGAGCAGTTCTTC
.	few	TRBJ2-2	TRBV7-9	CASSAGGYLRTGELFF	TGTGCCAGCAGCGCTGGGGGCTACCTACGCACCGGGGAGCTGTTTTTT
.	.	TRBJ2-2	TRBV27	CASSSKPIRGELFF	TGTGCCAGCAGTTCGAAGCCAATTCGCGGGGAGCTGTTTTTT
.	few	TRBJ2-3	TRBV27	CASSSSSLADTQYF	.
.	few	TRBJ1-2	TRBV27	CASSYGINYGYTF	TGTGCCAGCAGTTACGGGATAAACTATGGCTACACCTTC
.	few	TRBJ2-3	TRBV10-3	CATAFKGTGPDTQYF	TGTGCCACTGCGTTTAAGGGGACCGGGCCAGATACGCAGTATTTT
.	many	TRBJ2-5	TRBV20-1	CSATSPMSPERETQYF	TGCAGTGCCACAAGCCCCATGTCCCCCGAGCGAGAGACCCAGTACTTC
.	.	TRBJ1-2	TRBV11-1	CASSFTTNYGYTF	TGTGCCAGCAGCTTCACAACCAACTATGGCTACACCTTC
TRBD2	.	TRBJ2-5	TRBV20-1	CSARVQAGTFQETQYF	TGCAGTGCTAGAGTACAAGCGGGGACCTTCCAAGAGACCCAGTACTTC
.	few	TRBJ2-7	TRBV5-6	CASSLGSLNGDEQYF	TGTGCCAGCAGCCTAGGGTCCCTCAATGGGGACGAGCAGTACTTC
.	.	TRBJ2-7	TRBV10-3	CAISSGEWEYF	TGTGCCATCAGTTCGGGGGAGTGGGAGTACTTC
TRBD2	few	TRBJ2-3	TRBV20-1	CSAIPGLAATDTQYF	TGCAGTGCTATACCGGGACTAGCGGCTACAGATACGCAGTATTTT
.	.	TRBJ2-3	TRBV7-8	CATQRAGRGTDTQYF	TGTGCCACCCAAAGGGCGGGCAGGGGCACAGATACGCAGTATTTT
TRBD2	few	TRBJ2-1	TRBV9	CASSVDGTRMNEQFF	TGTGCCAGCAGCGTAGATGGGACTAGGATGAATGAGCAGTTCTTC
.	few	TRBJ1-2	TRBV12-3/TRBV12-4	CASSFQGYYYGYTF	TGTGCCAGCAGTTTTCAGGGCTACTACTATGGCTACACCTTC
TRBD2	few	TRBJ2-3	TRBV28	CASSFLESGEDTQYF	TGTGCCAGCAGTTTCTTAGAAAGCGGGGAGGATACGCAGTATTTT
.	many	TRBJ1-1	TRBV12-3/TRBV12-4	CASSLAGPTEAFF	TGTGCCAGCAGTTTAGCAGGCCCCACTGAAGCTTTCTTT
TRBD2	few	TRBJ2-1	TRBV28	CASSLLAGLYNEQFF	TGTGCCAGCAGTTTATTAGCGGGTCTTTACAATGAGCAGTTCTTC
TRBD1	.	TRBJ1-2	TRBV27	CASSPGTGVGGYTF	TGTGCCAGCAGTCCGGGGACAGGGGTCGGTGGCTACACCTTC
.	.	TRBJ2-2	TRBV14	CASSQEDGFGSAFGELFF	TGTGCCAGCAGCCAAGAAGACGGTTTCGGTTCGGCTTTCGGGGAGCTGTTTTTT
.	many	TRBJ2-7	TRBV4-1	CASSLAGGVESYEQYF	TGCGCCAGCAGCTTGGCGGGCGGAGTGGAGAGTTACGAGCAGTACTTC
TRBD2	many	TRBJ2-1	TRBV7-6	CASSWVAGDNEQFF	TGTGCCAGCAGTTGGGTAGCGGGTGACAATGAGCAGTTCTTC
TRBD2	.	TRBJ2-1	TRBV11-2	CASSLLASGSSYNEQFF	TGTGCCAGCAGCCTCCTCGCTAGCGGGAGCTCCTACAATGAGCAGTTCTTC
.	few	TRBJ2-3	TRBV5-1	CASSSDGVPDTQYF	TGCGCCAGCAGCTCAGACGGGGTCCCAGATACGCAGTATTTT
TRBD2	few	TRBJ2-1	TRBV3-1	CASSQGGLAGEIYNEQFF	TGTGCCAGCAGCCAAGGGGGACTAGCGGGGGAGATATACAATGAGCAGTTCTTC
TRBD1	many	TRBJ1-1	TRBV12-3/TRBV12-4	CASRGTGRVNTEAFF	TGTGCCAGCAGGGGGACAGGGCGGGTAAACACTGAAGCTTTCTTT
.	.	TRBJ2-1	TRBV11-1	CASSPGLGYWEQFF	TGTGCCAGCAGCCCCGGACTGGGCTACTGGGAGCAGTTCTTC
TRBD2	.	TRBJ2-2	TRBV5-5	CASSQRVAGFLGELFF	TGTGCCAGCAGCCAACGAGTAGCGGGATTTCTCGGGGAGCTGTTTTTT
.	.	TRBJ2-5	TRBV14	CASSQDRQGLETQYF	TGTGCCAGCAGCCAAGACAGGCAGGGATTGGAGACCCAGTACTTC
TRBD1	few	TRBJ2-2	TRBV5-1	CASSLLSRTGQTGELFF	TGCGCCAGCAGCTTGCTTTCCCGGACAGGACAGACCGGGGAGCTGTTTTTT
.	few	TRBJ1-6	TRBV5-1	CASSTDIGGPLHF	TGCGCCAGCAGCACGGACATCGGGGGACCCCTCCACTTT
TRBD1	.	TRBJ2-1	TRBV19	CAIPDRGLPNEQFF	TGTGCCATTCCAGACAGGGGGCTCCCCAATGAGCAGTTCTTC
.	few	TRBJ2-7	TRBV6-5	CASSYGTLNPYEQYF	TGTGCCAGCAGTTACGGGACATTGAACCCCTACGAGCAGTACTTC
.	.	TRBJ2-3	TRBV15	CATRKEATSTDTQYF	TGTGCCACGCGAAAGGAGGCAACTAGCACAGATACGCAGTATTTT
TRBD2	few	TRBJ2-1	TRBV7-6	CASSLLGLADNEQFF	TGTGCCAGCAGCTTACTCGGACTAGCGGACAATGAGCAGTTCTTC
.	.	TRBJ1-2	TRBV4-1	CASSQEGGSGYTF	TGCGCCAGCAGCCAAGAGGGCGGCTCTGGCTACACCTTC
.	many	TRBJ1-5	TRBV11-2	CASSRGVGNQPQHF	TGTGCCAGCAGCCGTGGGGTGGGAAATCAGCCCCAGCATTTT
TRBD2	.	TRBJ2-7	TRBV4-1	CASSPHRTSLDEQYF	TGCGCCAGCAGCCCCCACAGGACTAGCTTGGACGAGCAGTACTTC
.	.	TRBJ1-2	TRBV10-3	CAISVSGDYGYTF	TGTGCCATCAGTGTCTCAGGGGATTATGGCTACACCTTC
.	.	TRBJ2-5	TRBV7-9	CASSQGSQETQYF	TGTGCCAGCAGCCAAGGTTCCCAAGAGACCCAGTACTTC
.	.	TRBJ2-1	TRBV5-4	CASSTGQLNFNEQFF	TGTGCCAGCAGTACAGGACAGCTAAACTTCAATGAGCAGTTCTTC